Reported below is one TCR beta chain. The sample is drawn from a study of blood T cell repertoires in COVID-19. Study background: COVID-19 samples collected from the United States, Italy and Spain covered acute and convalescent phases.

Everyone who took part was roughly 18 to 95 years old, and they came from 24 US areas. The CDR3 runs to 13 residues. Trimming at V came to 0 bases and at J to 7 bases, leaving 6 bases not matched to a gene. Germline CDR1 reads GTSNPN; CDR2 reads SVGIG (reference sequence). Original analysis: Reference gene primers were amplified, and this amplification served to estimate nucleated cell counts. Using immunoSEQ multiplex PCR, the repertoire was profiled, and TCRdb retains in-frame clones only, with some absent. That table gives V, J and clone size, and the DNA gave D and trimming. The sample has about 380,000 clones, roughly 91% seen once.

The receptor was isolated from a woman aged 18-29 years who had recovered from COVID-19. The sequenced sample consisted of PBMCs or T cells enriched from blood (not recorded which). V usage is TRBV30 and J usage is TRBJ2-7; 7 nucleotides match TRBD1. The CDR3 DNA is TGTGCCTGGAGTGTCAACAGGGGAGAGGAGCAGTACTTC. This gives the protein CAWSVNRGEEQYF.